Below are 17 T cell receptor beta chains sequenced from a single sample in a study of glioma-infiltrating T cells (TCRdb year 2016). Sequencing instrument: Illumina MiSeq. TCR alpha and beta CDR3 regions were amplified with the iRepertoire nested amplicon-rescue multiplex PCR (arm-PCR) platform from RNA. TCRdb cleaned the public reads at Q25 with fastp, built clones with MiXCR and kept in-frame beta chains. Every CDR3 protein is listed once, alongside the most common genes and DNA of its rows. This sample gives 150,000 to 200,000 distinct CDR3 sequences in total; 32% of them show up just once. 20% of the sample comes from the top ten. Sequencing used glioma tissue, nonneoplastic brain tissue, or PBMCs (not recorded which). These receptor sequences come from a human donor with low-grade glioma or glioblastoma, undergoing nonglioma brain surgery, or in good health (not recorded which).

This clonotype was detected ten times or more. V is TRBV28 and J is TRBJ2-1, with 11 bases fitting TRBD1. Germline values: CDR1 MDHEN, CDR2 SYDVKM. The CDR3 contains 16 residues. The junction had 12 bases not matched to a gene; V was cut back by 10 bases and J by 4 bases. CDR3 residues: CAIKIGTGGRYNEQFF. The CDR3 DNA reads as TGTGCCATCAAAATTGGGACAGGGGGGAGATACAATGAGCAGTTCTTC.

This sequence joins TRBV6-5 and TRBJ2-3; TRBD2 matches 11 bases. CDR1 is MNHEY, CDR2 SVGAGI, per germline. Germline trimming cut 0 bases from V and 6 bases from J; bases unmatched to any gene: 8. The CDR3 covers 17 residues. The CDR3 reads CASSYSASGRRTDTQYF. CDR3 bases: TGTGCCAGCAGTTACTCGGCTAGCGGGAGGAGAACGGATACGCAGTATTTT.

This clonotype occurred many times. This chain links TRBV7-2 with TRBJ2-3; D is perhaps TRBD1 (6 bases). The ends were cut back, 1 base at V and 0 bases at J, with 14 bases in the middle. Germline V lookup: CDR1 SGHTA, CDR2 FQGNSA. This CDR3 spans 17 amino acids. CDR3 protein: CASSLEGVALSTDTQYF. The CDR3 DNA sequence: TGTGCCAGCAGCTTAGAGGGGGTCGCTTTGAGCACAGATACGCAGTATTTT.

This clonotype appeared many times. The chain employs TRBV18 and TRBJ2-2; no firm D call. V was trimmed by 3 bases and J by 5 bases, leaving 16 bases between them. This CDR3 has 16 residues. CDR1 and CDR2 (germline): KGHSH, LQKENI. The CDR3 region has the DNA TGTGCCAGCTCACCTCCAGCTGGGGTTGGAACCGGGGAGCTGTTTTTT. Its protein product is CASSPPAGVGTGELFF.

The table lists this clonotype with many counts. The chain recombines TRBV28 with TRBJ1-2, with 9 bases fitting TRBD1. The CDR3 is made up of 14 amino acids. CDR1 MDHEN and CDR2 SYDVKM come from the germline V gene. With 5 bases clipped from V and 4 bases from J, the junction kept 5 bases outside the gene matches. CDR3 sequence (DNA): TGTGCCAGCAGTAGACAGGGGGTAGTCTATGGCTACACCTTC. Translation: CASSRQGVVYGYTF.

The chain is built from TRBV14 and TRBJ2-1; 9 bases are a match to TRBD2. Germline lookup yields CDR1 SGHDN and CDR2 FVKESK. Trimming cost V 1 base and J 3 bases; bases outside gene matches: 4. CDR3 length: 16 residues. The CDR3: CASSQAGTSFYNEQFF. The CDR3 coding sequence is TGTGCCAGCAGCCAAGCAGGGACTAGCTTCTACAATGAGCAGTTCTTC.

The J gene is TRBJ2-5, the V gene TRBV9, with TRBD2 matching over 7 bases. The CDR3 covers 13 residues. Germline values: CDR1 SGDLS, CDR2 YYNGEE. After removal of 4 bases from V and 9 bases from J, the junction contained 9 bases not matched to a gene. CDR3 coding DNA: TGTGCCAGCAGCTCAGCGGGGACGGAGGCCCAGTACTTC. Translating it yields CASSSAGTEAQYF.

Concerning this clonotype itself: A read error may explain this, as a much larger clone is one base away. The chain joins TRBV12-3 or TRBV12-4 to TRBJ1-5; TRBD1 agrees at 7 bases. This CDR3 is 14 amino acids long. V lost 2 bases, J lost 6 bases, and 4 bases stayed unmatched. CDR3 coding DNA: TGTGCCAGCAGTTTATCGACAGGGAGTCAGCCCCAGCATTTT. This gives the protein CASSLSTGSQPQHF.

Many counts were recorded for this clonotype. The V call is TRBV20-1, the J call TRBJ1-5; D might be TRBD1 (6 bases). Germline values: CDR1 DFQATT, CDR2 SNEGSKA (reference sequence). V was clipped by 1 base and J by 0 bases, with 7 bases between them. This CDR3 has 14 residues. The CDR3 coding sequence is TGCAGTGCTAGAGCGGGGGCTAGCAATCAGCCCCAGCATTTT. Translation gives CSARAGASNQPQHF.

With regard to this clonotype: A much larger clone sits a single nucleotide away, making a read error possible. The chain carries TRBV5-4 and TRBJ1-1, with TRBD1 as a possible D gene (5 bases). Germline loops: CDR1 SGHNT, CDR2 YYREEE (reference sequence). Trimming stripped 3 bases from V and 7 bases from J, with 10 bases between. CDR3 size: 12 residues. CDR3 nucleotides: TGTGCCAGCAGCTCCCGGGACGGTGAAGCTTTCTTT. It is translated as CASSSRDGEAFF.

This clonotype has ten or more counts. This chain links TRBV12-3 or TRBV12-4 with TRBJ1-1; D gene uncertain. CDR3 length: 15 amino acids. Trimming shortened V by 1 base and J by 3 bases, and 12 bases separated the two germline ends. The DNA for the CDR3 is TGTGCCAGCAGTTTAGGGGTATCGGGAGACACTGAAGCTTTCTTT. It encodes CASSLGVSGDTEAFF.

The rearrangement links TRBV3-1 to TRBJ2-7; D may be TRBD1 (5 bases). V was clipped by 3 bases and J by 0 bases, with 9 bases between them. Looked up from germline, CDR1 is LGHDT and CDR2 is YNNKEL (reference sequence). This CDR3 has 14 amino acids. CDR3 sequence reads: CASSQPGHSYEQYF. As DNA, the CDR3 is TGTGCCAGCAGCCAGCCCGGACACTCCTACGAGCAGTACTTC.

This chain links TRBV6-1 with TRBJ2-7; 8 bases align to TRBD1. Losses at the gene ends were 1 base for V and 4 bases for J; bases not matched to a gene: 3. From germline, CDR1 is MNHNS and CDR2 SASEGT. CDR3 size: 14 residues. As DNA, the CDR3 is TGTGCCAGCAGTGAAGGTAACAGGGGGTACGAGCAGTACTTC. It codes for CASSEGNRGYEQYF.

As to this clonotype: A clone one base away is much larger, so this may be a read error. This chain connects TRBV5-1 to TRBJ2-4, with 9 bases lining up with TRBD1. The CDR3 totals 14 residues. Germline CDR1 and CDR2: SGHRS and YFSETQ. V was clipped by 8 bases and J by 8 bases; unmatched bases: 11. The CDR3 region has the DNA TGCGCCAGAAGCCTTGGACAGGGGACGGACATTCAGTACTTC. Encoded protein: CARSLGQGTDIQYF.

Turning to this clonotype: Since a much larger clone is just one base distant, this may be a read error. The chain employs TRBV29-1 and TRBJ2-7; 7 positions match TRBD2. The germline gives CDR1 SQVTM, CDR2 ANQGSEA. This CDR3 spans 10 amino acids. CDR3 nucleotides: TGCAGCGCCCGGGACTACGAGAAGTACTTC. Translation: CSARDYEKYF.

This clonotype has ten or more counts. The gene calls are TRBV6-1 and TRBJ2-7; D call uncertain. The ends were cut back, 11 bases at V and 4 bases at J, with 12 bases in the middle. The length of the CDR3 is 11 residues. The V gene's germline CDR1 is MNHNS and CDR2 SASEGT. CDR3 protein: CAATDGYEQYF. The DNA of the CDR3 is TGTGCCGCCACGGATGGTTACGAGCAGTACTTC.

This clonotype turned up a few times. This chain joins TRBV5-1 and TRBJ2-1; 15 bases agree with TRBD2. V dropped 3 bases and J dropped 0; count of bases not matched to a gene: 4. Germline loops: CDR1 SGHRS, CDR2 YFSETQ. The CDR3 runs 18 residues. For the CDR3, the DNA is TGCGCCAGCAGCTCCCAGGGACTAGCGGGGGGCTCCTACAATGAGCAGTTCTTC. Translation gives CASSSQGLAGGSYNEQFF.